These T cell receptor beta chains were read from a single sample in a study of beta chain features in type 1 diabetes. Sequencing was performed with immunoSEQ multiplex PCR; in TCRdb, only in-frame clones are kept and a portion is missing. Among about 350,000 clones listed, 20% were seen once. Sequences were obtained from naive CD4+ T cells from blood. These receptors originate from a woman under 30 in good health. Both conserved end residues are part of each CDR3. The D gene is left open where the match is weak. Size is omitted from some rows. Given values are once, few, many or a class for expanded clones.

size,J,D,V,CDR3,DNA
few,TRBJ1-6,TRBD1,TRBV9,CASSGRQGSNSPLHF,TGTGCCAGCAGCGGCAGACAGGGGAGCAATTCACCCCTCCACTTT
few,TRBJ2-7,.,TRBV11-2,CASSFQAGEQYF,TGTGCCAGCAGCTTTCAGGCGGGCGAGCAGTACTTC
.,TRBJ1-5,TRBD1,TRBV23-1,CASSHPDSSGQGARARQSNQPQHF,TGCGCCAGCAGTCACCCTGATAGCTCGGGACAGGGGGCGCGCGCCCGGCAAAGCAATCAGCCCCAGCATTTT
.,TRBJ1-2,.,TRBV30,CAWSVLYGYTF,TGTGCCTGGAGTGTACTGTATGGCTACACCTTC
few,TRBJ2-2,.,TRBV5-5,CASSLGLQGGTGELFF,TGTGCCAGCAGCTTAGGACTGCAGGGAGGCACCGGGGAGCTGTTTTTT
few,TRBJ2-3,TRBD2,TRBV7-2,CASSSTSSTDTQYF,TGTGCCAGCAGCTCGACTAGCAGCACAGATACGCAGTATTTT
few,TRBJ1-2,TRBD1,TRBV30,CACDRGEQGYTF,TGTGCCTGTGACAGGGGGGAACAGGGCTACACCTTC
.,TRBJ2-6,TRBD2,TRBV18,CASSPLTSGSAGANVLTF,TGTGCCAGCTCACCGCTGACTAGCGGGAGCGCTGGGGCCAACGTCCTGACTTTC
.,TRBJ2-1,TRBD2,TRBV7-3,CASSLGAGGGNEQFF,TGTGCCAGCAGCTTAGGCGCGGGGGGTGGGAATGAGCAGTTCTTC
few,TRBJ2-7,.,TRBV30,CALDRIKSYEQYF,TGTGCCTTGGACAGAATAAAATCCTACGAGCAGTACTTC
few,TRBJ2-7,TRBD1,TRBV7-9,CASSLGTGEQYF,TGTGCCAGCAGCTTGGGGACAGGCGAGCAGTACTTC
.,TRBJ2-7,TRBD1,TRBV6-5,CASSYSEAGGAYEQYF,TGTGCCAGCAGTTACTCCGAGGCAGGGGGCGCGTACGAGCAGTACTTC
.,TRBJ1-1,.,TRBV4-3,CASSHIPGNTEAFF,TGCGCCAGCAGCCACATCCCGGGGAACACTGAAGCTTTCTTT
few,TRBJ2-4,TRBD2,TRBV30,CAWSGLAGNIQYF,TGTGCCTGGAGTGGACTAGCGGGAAACATTCAGTACTTC
few,TRBJ2-7,TRBD1,TRBV29-1,CSVELGRQGNSYEQYF,TGCAGCGTTGAACTCGGACGACAGGGGAACTCCTACGAGCAGTACTTC
.,TRBJ2-7,.,TRBV5-4,CASSGGTPEQYF,TGTGCCAGCAGCGGCGGGACTCCAGAGCAGTACTTC
.,TRBJ2-3,TRBD2,TRBV9,CASSLGWGRGGEDTQYF,TGTGCCAGCAGCCTCGGTTGGGGTCGGGGAGGGGAAGATACGCAGTATTTT
.,TRBJ2-1,TRBD2,TRBV7-2,CASSLGAGGSNEQFF,TGTGCCAGCAGCTTAGGGGCGGGAGGAAGCAATGAGCAGTTCTTC
.,TRBJ1-1,TRBD1,TRBV6-5,CASSGQGILNTEAFF,TGTGCCAGCAGCGGACAGGGTATCTTGAACACTGAAGCTTTCTTT
.,TRBJ2-3,.,TRBV5-1,CASSTRATQYF,TGCGCCAGCAGCACTAGGGCCACGCAGTATTTT
once,TRBJ2-7,TRBD2,TRBV7-7,CASSLLAGAAYEQYF,TGTGCTAGCAGCCTACTAGCGGGAGCGGCCTACGAGCAGTACTTC
.,TRBJ1-4,TRBD1,TRBV29-1,CSVGQGQEKLFF,TGCAGCGTGGGACAGGGGCAAGAAAAACTGTTTTTT
.,TRBJ2-2,.,TRBV5-6,CASSLRTLRAGELFF,TGTGCCAGCAGCTTGCGGACACTACGCGCCGGGGAGCTGTTTTTT